This TCR beta chain stems from a study of CD8 T cells in ankylosing spondylitis. Study-level findings and limits: Within peripheral blood, clones linked to disease were CD8+ and relatively rare.

V lost 2 bases and J lost 2, with 10 bases in between. Germline CDR1 SGHRS, CDR2 YFSETQ. The CDR3 runs 14 residues. This clonotype occurred a few times. Its antigen is not identified. Quantitative 5'-RACE with molecular barcodes was used to make the TCR beta libraries. TCRdb used MiXCR to reprocess the 5' RACE reads, holding one entry per CDR3 protein. The table shows 250,000 to 350,000 distinct CDR3 sequences, with over 15% occurring only once. The genes are TRBV5-1 and TRBJ2-5, with D maybe TRBD1 (5 bases). The sequencing input was blood, either unsorted or a sorted T cell fraction (not recorded which). This TCR was recovered from a male donor with ankylosing spondylitis or in good health (not recorded which). CDR3 amino acids: CASSLSRVQETQYF. The CDR3 bases are TGCGCCAGCAGCTTAAGCAGGGTACAAGAGACCCAGTACTTC.